This T cell receptor beta chain was retrieved from a study of blood T cell repertoires in COVID-19. Across the study: Both acute and convalescent COVID-19 samples were obtained from the United States, Italy and Spain. T cells, B-cell-depleted T cells, or PBMCs supplied cDNA or gDNA.

Original processing methods: Nucleated cell number was recorded as an estimate derived from reference gene primer amplification. Only in-frame clones appear in the TCRdb table, and some are missing; sequencing was by immunoSEQ multiplex PCR. Clone size and V and J calls were adopted from that table, with D and trimming inferred from the DNA. Here the sample spans about 110,000 clones, 80% to 85% being singletons. CDR3 length: 15 residues. Material for sequencing was peripheral blood. V usage is TRBV21-1 and J usage is TRBJ2-5; no DNA check was done on the table's D call, TRBD1. TRBV21-1 is a pseudogene. The TCR sequence derives from a human donor in a cohort sampled during active COVID-19. The CDR3 DNA reads as TGTGCCAGCAGCAAAGGAGGGACAGGGACAGAGACCCAGTACTTC. This translates into CASSKGGTGTETQYF.